Below, 12 T cell receptor beta chains from the same sample are listed, as sequenced in a study. TCRdb passed the RT-PCR reads through MiXCR, listing each CDR3 protein once. The sample has about 680,000 distinct CDR3 sequences; approximately 15% are singletons. The sequenced sample consisted of memory CD4+ T cells from blood. These receptor sequences come from a female donor in good health, serving as a healthy control.

This clonotype was recorded a few times. V is TRBV5-1 and J is TRBJ2-4; weak D call: TRBD1 (5 bases). Germline V lookup: CDR1 SGHRS, CDR2 YFSETQ. The CDR3 covers 13 residues. Trimming left V 0 bases short and J 8 bases short, with 9 bases between. This CDR3 is CASSLGLGDIQYF. DNA for the CDR3: TGCGCCAGCAGCTTGGGATTAGGGGACATTCAGTACTTC.

This chain uses TRBV7-2 with TRBJ1-2; D remains unclear. The germline V and J ends were trimmed by 4 bases and 7 bases, with 16 bases remaining between them. The CDR3 extends over 14 amino acids. Germline assignment: CDR1 SGHTA and CDR2 FQGNSA. This CDR3 is CASSSTTISGGYTF. In nucleotides, the CDR3 is TGTGCCAGCAGCTCCACGACCATTTCCGGTGGCTACACCTTC. Based on the CDR3 plus reference TRBV7-2 and TRBJ1-2, the full variable domain is GAGVSQSPSNKVTEKGKDVELRCDPISGHTALYWYRQSLGQGLEFLIYFQGNSAPDKSGLPSDRFSAERTGGSVSTLTIQRTQQEDSAVYLCASSSTTISGGYTFGSGTRLTVV.

This clonotype was seen repeatedly, ten times or more. J is TRBJ2-1 and V is TRBV7-2; TRBD1 matches at 9 bases. The trim removed 5 bases at V and 5 bases at J, leaving 10 bases unmatched. The germline gives CDR1 SGHTA, CDR2 FQGNSA. The CDR3 has 16 residues. CDR3 sequence: CASSLQGALTNNEQFF. The CDR3 DNA reads as TGTGCCAGCAGCCTACAGGGGGCGCTTACCAACAATGAGCAGTTCTTC.

The J gene is TRBJ2-7, the V gene TRBV7-9; 8 nucleotides match TRBD1. This CDR3 region has 15 residues. Trimming removed 4 bases from V and 7 bases from J; junction bases left unmatched: 12. The germline V gene encodes CDR1 SEHNR and CDR2 FQNEAQ (reference sequence). The CDR3 DNA sequence: TGTGCCAGCAGCTCCTCCGGGACAGGCGGCTTAGAGCAGTACTTC. Its protein is CASSSSGTGGLEQYF.

The table lists this clonotype with a count of one. V gene TRBV6-1 combines with J gene TRBJ1-5; weak D call: TRBD1 (6 bases). CDR3 length: 15 residues. Germline V gene data show CDR1 as MNHNS and CDR2 as SASEGT. With 3 bases removed from V and 0 bases from J, the gap between germline ends came to 9 bases. CDR3 coding DNA: TGTGCCAGCAGTGATGGGACATATAGCAATCAGCCCCAGCATTTT. The encoded protein is CASSDGTYSNQPQHF.

There are a few counts of this clonotype. The genes are TRBV6-2 or TRBV6-3 and TRBJ2-1, with TRBD2 matching 11 bases. Trimming took 5 bases from V and 6 from J; bases not matched to a gene: 9. In germline, CDR1 is MNHEY, CDR2 SVGEGT. The CDR3 has 16 residues. The DNA for the CDR3 is TGTGCCAGCAGTCTTCTTAGCGGGAGGGCCACCAATGAGCAGTTCTTC. Residues: CASSLLSGRATNEQFF.

At least ten counts were recorded for this clonotype. The J gene is TRBJ1-3, the V gene TRBV4-3, with TRBD1 as a possible D gene (6 bases). CDR3 size: 14 residues. Trimming pared 2 bases from V and 6 bases from J, leaving 11 bases between. Germline V gives CDR1 LGHNA, CDR2 YSLEER. This CDR3 reads CASSQNPGENTIYF. CDR3 DNA sequence: TGCGCCAGCAGCCAAAACCCAGGGGAAAACACCATATATTTT.

This chain joins TRBV5-4 and TRBJ2-7; D is uncertain. Per the germline V gene, CDR1 is SGHNT and CDR2 is YYREEE (reference sequence). The V and J ends lost 4 bases and 1 base respectively, with 15 bases between them. The CDR3 is 15 residues long. CDR3 sequence: CASSGSSYGSYEQYF. For the CDR3, the DNA is TGTGCCAGCAGCGGATCCTCCTACGGGTCCTACGAGCAGTACTTC.

The table lists this clonotype with many counts. The V and J genes are TRBV12-3 or TRBV12-4 and TRBJ2-1; the D gene is possibly TRBD2 (5 bases). The CDR3 spans 14 residues. V was shortened by 1 base and J by 1 base, with 5 bases between the two germline ends. CDR3 coding DNA: TGTGCCAGCAGTTTAGGGGAGTCCTACAATGAGCAGTTCTTC. Amino acids: CASSLGESYNEQFF.

This clonotype was seen ten or more times. The chain's CDR3 is CASSLRTSIIQYF. CDR3 nucleotide sequence: TGTGCCAGCAGCCTCCGGACTAGCATCATTCAGTACTTC. V and J are TRBV4-2 and TRBJ2-4; 8 positions match TRBD2. The CDR3 has 13 amino acids. Germline assignment: CDR1 LGHNA and CDR2 YNFKEQ. Trimming cost V 4 bases and J 9 bases; bases outside gene matches: 5.

The chain joins TRBV4-1 to TRBJ1-5, with D uncertain. Germline V lookup: CDR1 MGHRA, CDR2 YSYEKL. Trimming removed 1 base from V and 7 bases from J, with 8 bases in between. CDR3 length: 13 amino acids. CDR3 DNA sequence: TGCGCCAGCAGCCAAGGGGTACTACAGCCCCAGCATTTT. Translating gives CASSQGVLQPQHF.

On this clonotype: A much larger clone differs from this one at a single base, so this may be a read error. This chain links TRBV15 with TRBJ2-7; the D is unclear. Germline lookup yields CDR1 LNHNV and CDR2 YYDKDF (reference sequence). The CDR3 is 12 residues long. The V end lost 0 bases, the J end lost 2 bases, and 2 bases lay between the germline ends. The CDR3 protein is CATSRDAYEQYF. As DNA, the CDR3 is TGTGCCACCAGCAGAGATGCCTACGAGCAGTACTTC.